This T cell receptor beta chain appears in the sequencing data of a study of shared clonotypes between healthy human individuals. Notes on this clone: What it binds is not known.

Data came from immunoSEQ multiplex PCR; TCRdb stores just in-frame clones and leaves some out. The sample contains around 2,000,000 clones, about 95% of which appear only once. Terminally differentiated effector memory CD45RA+ cells were left out of the naive CD8 fraction, which was CD45RO-negative and positively selected for CCR7. Whole-study findings and limits: It was anticipated that sequencing depth would influence how many clonotypes donors shared.

This CDR3 has 15 amino acids. Trimming took off 5 bases at V and 5 bases at J, with 18 bases between the two ends. Germline CDR1 MGHDK, CDR2 SYGVNS. The specimen was naive CD8+ T cells sorted from blood. V and J are TRBV25-1 and TRBJ2-5, with a possible D match to TRBD2 (6 bases). This TCR derives from a man younger than 30 in good health. CDR3 in amino acids: CASSSRTILRETQYF. The CDR3 DNA reads as TGTGCCAGCAGTTCCCGGACTATTCTGAGGGAGACCCAGTACTTC.